The entry that follows covers one T cell receptor (beta chain) sequence. The antigen is unknown. This entry comes from a study of cytomegalovirus exposure and HLA in healthy donors. Study-wide results and limits: The analysis excluded some indistinguishable V segments, including TRBV6-2 and TRBV6-3. When a later analysis compared HLA-associated TCR beta chains with equally common others, the HLA-associated chains turned out to be more clonally expanded and to have lower generation probabilities. Within the data, a cluster of highly shared sequence variants was likely a sequencing artifact.

Deletions cut 6 bases from V and 0 bases from J, with 13 bases between. Germline CDR1 and CDR2: SGHNT and YYREEE (reference sequence). This CDR3 is 15 amino acids long. The PCR ran on 60 Vbeta and 13 Jbeta primers. TCRdb keeps only in-frame clones here, not all; method: immunoSEQ multiplex PCR. The table shows about 110,000 clones, with about 80% occurring only once. Material: PBMCs. The chain couples TRBV5-4 to TRBJ2-1; D unresolved. The sequence was collected from a woman between 50 and 59 years old in good health and CMV-seropositive. The CDR3 nucleotides are TGTGCCAGCACCTCGTCAGCGAGCTCCTACAATGAGCAGTTCTTC. As protein: CASTSSASSYNEQFF.